This note documents a single T cell receptor (beta chain) sequence. What this receptor recognizes is not known. Base quality data are lacking; no much larger clone is found one base away. This specimen comes from a study of shared clonotypes between healthy human individuals (dated by TCRdb to the early 2020s). Background for the entire study: Two women and three men aged 18 to 49 years were included in the cohort. To increase sequencing depth and limit assay-specific biases, TCR repertoire library preparation and sequencing were carried out by different laboratories using diverse techniques. Per donor, three plates each were used for CD4 naive and CD4 memory, two for CD8 naive, and one for CD8 memory. Each donor's leukapheresis produced roughly between roughly 0.85 and 10 billion PBMCs. The study deeply sequenced blood TCR repertoires of several healthy adults to estimate repertoire size and the extent of clonotype sharing between individuals.

The donors were healthy, HIV-negative adults who had no recently reported acute infections or vaccinations. All donors were Caucasian adults living in Nashville, Tennessee, USA. Magnetic negative selection was used to enrich CD4+ T cells, after which naive cells were positively selected on CD45RA and the negative fraction became the memory subset. Blood was collected by leukapheresis, and PBMCs were isolated by Ficoll-Histopaque density gradient centrifugation and then cryopreserved in liquid nitrogen vapor phase. Purity and quantity of every magnetically sorted T cell population were checked by analytical flow cytometry. Each sorted fraction had its genomic DNA isolated and then quantified by UV absorbance on a Nanodrop 2000c. Using the deep immunoSEQ assay, multiplex PCR amplified TCR CDR3 regions from genomic DNA. Genomic DNA extracted from each cell subset was distributed evenly over all wells of several immunoSEQ 96-well plates, and each plate served as one replicate. Each replicate PCR for sorted subsets received 150 to 250 ng genomic DNA, equal to roughly 30,000 T cell genomes. The purified libraries were quantified using a Qubit 3.0 fluorometer, sized with a Bioanalyzer 2100, and then quantified again using the KAPA Library Quantification kit. Every immunoSEQ 96-well plate was sequenced on a separate single-read 150-cycle Illumina NextSeq 550 flow cell. In the authors' own workflow: Because the immunoSEQ output held only junctional sequences and lacked quality scores, the filtering could not match the filtering applied to full-length reads. To assign V/J genes and CDR3, sequences were annotated using PyIR, a Python wrapper for IgBLAST v1.9, with IMGT germline references. Reads with weak V/J assignments (E-value above 1e-6), missing CDR3, stop codons, out-of-frame junctions, or ambiguous translated residues were removed. V3J clonotypes were defined as sequences sharing the same inferred V gene, J gene, and CDR3 amino acid sequence. The percentage overlap between two repertoires was calculated by dividing the number of shared unique clonotypes by the size of the smaller repertoire. Richness of each repertoire was evaluated using RTK rarefaction, the Chao1 estimator, and Recon v2.1 estimates of unobserved clonotypes. For all TCRbeta clonotypes obtained by the gDNA method from four donors, generation probabilities were computed with OLGA. TCRdb retrieved this table from immuneACCESS and kept in-frame rearrangements only. Not all clones are present; in checked studies, unresolved V genes account for under half, and no reason is known for the remainder. V and J calls and clone size come straight from that table; D and trimming were deduced from the DNA. The sample table holds about 530,000 clones, of which 95% to 97% were seen once. The top ten hold less than 0.06% of the sample.

Broad study findings and their caveats: When several donors were compared, the shared fraction of clonotypes was 5% to 6.5% for naive CD4, 3.5% to 4% for naive CD8, 2% to 2.5% for memory CD4, and around 0.37% for memory CD8. Higher generation probabilities were observed for clonotypes shared by all four sorted-subset donors than for non-shared clonotypes. Sampling was restricted to blood, and TCR repertoires in tissue are likely to differ from TCR repertoires in blood. Pairwise subsampling indicated that sequencing depth was expected to affect the degree of clonotype sharing among donors. Rarefaction of sorted-subset datasets indicated incomplete sequencing despite the large sequencing depth. Estimated clonotype richness was generally larger for naive than for memory subsets. Because the study included only a small number of donors, the genetic and exposure-history diversity represented was limited.

Source material: naive CD4+ T cells sorted from blood. The cell subset or site tag for this specimen amounts to: CD45RA+ positively selected. This clonotype originated in a woman under 40 in good health.

The CDR3 reads as follows: CASSVWRQNSYEQYF. The DNA reads as follows: TGTGCCAGTAGTGTTTGGAGGCAGAACTCCTACGAGCAGTACTTC. The rearrangement combines TRBV19 with TRBJ2-7; the D segment could be TRBD2, given 5 matching bases. The germline V gene encodes CDR1 LNHDA and CDR2 SQIVND (reference sequence). The germline ends are 14 bases apart after V is trimmed by 5 bases and J by 0 bases. The CDR3 runs 15 amino acids, cysteine and phenylalanine included. Solely the CDR3 DNA is kept, with 45 bases framed from the first base.